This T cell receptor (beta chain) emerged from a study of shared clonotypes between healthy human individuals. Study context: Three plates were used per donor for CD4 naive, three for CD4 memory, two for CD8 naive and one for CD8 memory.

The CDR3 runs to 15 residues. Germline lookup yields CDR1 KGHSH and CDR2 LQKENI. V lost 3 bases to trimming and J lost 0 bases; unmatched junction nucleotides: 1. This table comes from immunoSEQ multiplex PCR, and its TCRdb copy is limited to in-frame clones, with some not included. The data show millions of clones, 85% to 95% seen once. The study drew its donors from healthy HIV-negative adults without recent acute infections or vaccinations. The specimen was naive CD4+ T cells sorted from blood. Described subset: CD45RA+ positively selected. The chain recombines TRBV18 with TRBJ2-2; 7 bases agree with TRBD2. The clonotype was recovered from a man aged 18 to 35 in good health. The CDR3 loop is CASSPGGTNTGELFF. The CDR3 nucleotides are TGTGCCAGCTCACCGGGGGGGACGAACACCGGGGAGCTGTTTTTT.